Each of the 22 T cell receptor beta chains below was sequenced from the same sample in a study of T cells after posttransplantation cyclophosphamide. The protocol was immunoSEQ multiplex PCR, while the TCRdb copy is restricted to in-frame clones and leaves out a portion. Sampling found around 2,800 clones, none seen once. A marrow graft followed busulfan-fludarabine conditioning, with cyclophosphamide on days +3 and +4. The sequencing used PBMCs, collected after allogeneic stem cell transplant with posttransplant cyclophosphamide. These receptors were taken from a male patient aged 60 to 75 who received an allogeneic stem cell transplant from a related donor and was CMV-positive. Some T cells may have come from the graft donor.

By share, this clone ranks as medium-sized. The chain carries TRBV15 and TRBJ1-5; no clear D. CDR1 and CDR2 from the germline V gene are LNHNV and YYDKDF (reference sequence). V was clipped by 0 bases and J by 6 bases, with 6 bases between them. The CDR3 sequence is 13 residues long. In DNA form, the CDR3 reads TGTGCCACCAGCAGAGACCTTATTCAGCCCCAGCATTTT. Its protein product is CATSRDLIQPQHF.

By sample share, this clone is medium-sized. The chain is built from TRBV6-6 and TRBJ1-2; possible D gene TRBD1, 5 bases. The germline gives CDR1 MNHNY, CDR2 SVGAGI (reference sequence). There are 15 residues in the CDR3. Trimming removed 4 bases from V and 4 bases from J, with 16 bases in between. The CDR3 reads CASSSGMHAGYGYTF. The CDR3 DNA follows: TGTGCCAGCAGTTCAGGGATGCACGCCGGCTATGGCTACACCTTC.

This clone has at least ten counts. V and J are TRBV7-2 and TRBJ2-7; 7 bases fit TRBD2. Germline V gives CDR1 SGHTA, CDR2 FQGNSA. J gave up 2 bases and V 6 bases, and 10 bases lay outside the gene matches. This CDR3 spans 15 amino acids. CDR3 amino acids: CASSVEGTITYEQYF. The CDR3 DNA reads as TGTGCCAGCAGTGTAGAAGGGACTATCACCTACGAGCAGTACTTC. Combining the CDR3 with reference TRBV7-2 and TRBJ2-7 gives the whole variable domain GAGVSQSPSNKVTEKGKDVELRCDPISGHTALYWYRQSLGQGLEFLIYFQGNSAPDKSGLPSDRFSAERTGGSVSTLTIQRTQQEDSAVYLCASSVEGTITYEQYFGPGTRLTVT.

This clone is termed medium-sized (0.01 to 0.1%). The chain couples TRBV19 to TRBJ2-4; 9 bases match TRBD1. Trimming cost V 4 bases and J 6 bases; bases outside gene matches: 10. Germline CDR1 and CDR2: LNHDA and SQIVND (reference sequence). The CDR3 has 16 amino acids. The DNA of the CDR3 is TGTGCCAGTAGTAGACGGACAGGGGAGACGCTAAACATTCAGTACTTC. Encoded protein: CASSRRTGETLNIQYF.

This clone appeared many times. The rearrangement links TRBV27 to TRBJ1-2; D ambiguous. This CDR3 comprises 14 residues. From germline, CDR1 is MNHEY and CDR2 SMNVEV (reference sequence). V dropped 4 bases and J dropped 8 bases, with 17 bases sitting between them. CDR3 in DNA: TGTGCCAGCAGTTCCCCGGGTCACGGAGAGGGCTACACCTTC. It is translated as CASSSPGHGEGYTF.

This clone was observed at least ten times. The chain links TRBV6-1 to TRBJ2-3; D is ambiguous. CDR3 length: 16 amino acids. Trimming took 3 bases from V and 2 from J, leaving 15 bases between them. CDR1 and CDR2 (germline): MNHNS, SASEGT. The CDR3 sequence is CASSDKVAVTTDTQYF. As DNA, the CDR3 is TGTGCCAGCAGTGATAAAGTGGCAGTAACCACAGATACGCAGTATTTT.

By sample fraction, this clone is medium-sized. The rearrangement joins TRBV2 to TRBJ1-5; weak D call: TRBD1 (5 bases). Germline CDR1 and CDR2: SNHLY and FYNNEI. V lost 7 bases, J lost 1 base, and 20 bases lay in between. The CDR3 spans 17 residues. The CDR3 loop is CASTLGRLGLSNQPQHF. CDR3 DNA: TGTGCCAGCACCCTAGGCCGCCTGGGGCTAAGCAATCAGCCCCAGCATTTT.

By share, this clone counts as medium-sized. The rearrangement joins TRBV19 to TRBJ1-2; a weak D match, TRBD1 (5 bases). The germline gives CDR1 LNHDA, CDR2 SQIVND (reference sequence). The CDR3 runs to 14 residues. V lost 2 bases and J lost 4, with 11 bases in between. The CDR3 sequence: CASSIRQGAYGYTF. In DNA form, the CDR3 reads TGTGCCAGTAGTATACGGCAGGGCGCCTATGGCTACACCTTC. Full variable domain (outside the CDR3, taken from reference TRBV19 and TRBJ1-2): DGGITQSPKYLFRKEGQNVTLSCEQNLNHDAMYWYRQDPGQGLRLIYYSQIVNDFQKGDIAEGYSVSREKKESFPLTVTSAQKNPTAFYLCASSIRQGAYGYTFGSGTRLTVV.

This clone is labeled as medium-sized. The chain joins TRBV27 to TRBJ2-3, with a possible D match to TRBD2 (5 bases). Per the germline V gene, CDR1 is MNHEY and CDR2 is SMNVEV (reference sequence). Trimming took 1 base from V and 2 from J, leaving 10 bases between them. The CDR3 totals 15 residues. CDR3 protein: CASSLLERITDTQYF. The CDR3 DNA follows: TGTGCCAGCAGTTTATTAGAGCGGATCACAGATACGCAGTATTTT.

By sample fraction, this clone is medium-sized. V gene TRBV5-4 combines with J gene TRBJ1-6; D is possibly TRBD1 (6 bases). The V end was cut by 4 bases, the J end by 7 bases, with 12 bases between. This CDR3 has 14 amino acids. CDR1 is SGHNT and CDR2 is YYREEE in the germline V gene (reference sequence). The CDR3 sequence: CASSDTGLNSPLHF. Here the CDR3 DNA reads TGTGCCAGCAGCGATACAGGGTTGAATTCACCCCTCCACTTT.

In this sample, this clone turned up many times. V usage is TRBV19 and J usage is TRBJ2-3; 7 bases are shared with TRBD2. CDR1 is LNHDA and CDR2 is SQIVND in the germline V gene (reference sequence). This CDR3 has 14 residues. The V and J ends lost 8 bases and 4 bases, in that order; junction bases with no gene match: 9. CDR3 protein: CASSGGGVPDTQYF. CDR3 DNA: TGTGCCAGTTCTGGTGGGGGGGTCCCAGATACGCAGTATTTT.

This clone was seen ten or more times. The rearrangement links TRBV11-2 to TRBJ2-1, with unresolved D. Looked up from germline, CDR1 is SGHAT and CDR2 is FQNNGV. This CDR3 contains 11 residues. Trimming removed 2 bases from V and 6 bases from J, with 2 bases in between. CDR3 region: CASSLLNEQFF. The CDR3 DNA is TGTGCCAGCAGCTTACTCAATGAGCAGTTCTTC.

Within the sample, this clone is medium-sized. V and J are TRBV19 and TRBJ2-2, with a weak D call TRBD2 (6 bases). The CDR3 consists of 13 residues. From germline, CDR1 is LNHDA and CDR2 SQIVND (reference sequence). The ends were cut back, 5 bases at V and 6 bases at J, with 10 bases in the middle. The CDR3 DNA reads TGTGCCAGTAGTCTTGGGGACTCCGGGGAGCTGTTTTTT. Its translation is CASSLGDSGELFF.

This clone was seen ten or more times. In nucleotides, the CDR3 is TGCGCCAGCAGCCAAGATGGCTCCAGGAATGAGCAGTTCTTC. Translating gives CASSQDGSRNEQFF. The genes are TRBV4-3 and TRBJ2-1; D remains unclear. The CDR3 runs 14 residues. V lost 0 bases and J 7 bases, leaving 10 bases between the germline ends. From germline, CDR1 is LGHNA and CDR2 YSLEER.

This clone was counted many times. This sequence joins TRBV7-6 and TRBJ1-6, with D perhaps TRBD1 (5 bases). V was cut by 4 bases and J by 6 bases, with 10 bases left in between. The germline gives CDR1 SGHVS, CDR2 FNYEAQ. This CDR3 has 14 residues. The CDR3 DNA sequence: TGTGCCAGCAGCTCGACAGAGAGTAATTCACCCCTCCACTTT. Its protein is CASSSTESNSPLHF. Filled out from reference TRBV7-6 and TRBJ1-6, the complete variable domain reads GAGVSQSPRYKVTKRGQDVALRCDPISGHVSLYWYRQALGQGPEFLTYFNYEAQQDKSGLPNDRFSAERPEGSISTLTIQRTEQRDSAMYRCASSSTESNSPLHFGNGTRLTVT.

This clone ranks as medium-sized. The chain couples TRBV19 to TRBJ1-3; 9 bases are shared with TRBD1. From germline, CDR1 is LNHDA and CDR2 SQIVND (reference sequence). Trimming removed 4 bases from V and 0 bases from J; junction bases left unmatched: 4. The length of the CDR3 is 16 residues. CDR3 sequence (DNA): TGTGCCAGTAGTACCGGGACAGGGAACTCTGGAAACACCATATATTTT. This sequence encodes CASSTGTGNSGNTIYF.

This clone is classed as medium-sized. The chain couples TRBV5-4 to TRBJ2-7; possible D gene TRBD2, 5 bases. Germline CDR1 and CDR2: SGHNT and YYREEE (reference sequence). This CDR3 is built from 13 residues. Trimming shortened V by 4 bases and J by 4 bases, and 12 bases separated the two germline ends. CDR3 sequence reads: CASSTPDLYEQYF. Written as DNA, the CDR3 is TGTGCCAGCAGCACCCCGGACTTATACGAGCAGTACTTC. Looking up the rest from reference TRBV5-4 and TRBJ2-7 gives the full variable domain: ETGVTQSPTHLIKTRGQQVTLRCSSQSGHNTVSWYQQALGQGPQFIFQYYREEENGRGNFPPRFSGLQFPNYSSELNVNALELDDSALYLCASSTPDLYEQYFGPGTRLTVT.

This clone counts as medium-sized (0.01 to 0.1%). The chain recombines TRBV4-1 with TRBJ1-6, with D unresolved. This CDR3 contains 16 residues. The germline V and J ends were trimmed by 4 bases and 0 bases, with 10 bases remaining between them. Looked up from germline, CDR1 is MGHRA and CDR2 is YSYEKL. The CDR3 here is CASSRGGGSYNSPLHF. CDR3 coding DNA: TGCGCCAGCAGCCGAGGTGGAGGCTCCTATAATTCACCCCTCCACTTT.

Relative to its sample, this clone is medium-sized. V usage is TRBV9 and J usage is TRBJ1-3, with 7 bases that match TRBD1. CDR1 SGDLS and CDR2 YYNGEE come from the germline V gene. J was trimmed by 2 bases and V by 0 bases; bases with no gene match: 2. The CDR3 length is 15 residues. This CDR3 reads CASSVGDSTGNTIYF. The CDR3 bases are TGTGCCAGCAGCGTAGGGGACAGCACTGGAAACACCATATATTTT.

This clone was seen repeatedly, ten times or more. The chain recombines TRBV11-1 with TRBJ2-5; D possibly corresponds to TRBD2 (5 bases). The end of the DNA fits TRBJ2-7 better, so the J call may be wrong. CDR1 SGHAT and CDR2 FQDESV come from the germline V gene (reference sequence). The CDR3 consists of 14 residues. CDR3 sequence: CASSLSGLPYEQYF. CDR3 in DNA: TGTGCCAGCAGTTTGAGCGGCTTACCATACGAGCAGTACTTC.

This clone was seen ten or more times. This chain connects TRBV5-1 to TRBJ2-5, with a tentative D call TRBD2 (6 bases). From germline, CDR1 is SGHRS and CDR2 YFSETQ. This CDR3 is built from 15 residues. The V end was cut by 4 bases, the J end by 2 bases, with 15 bases between. The CDR3 sequence: CASSRWVRGQETQYF. CDR3 nucleotides: TGCGCCAGCAGCCGCTGGGTTCGGGGGCAAGAGACCCAGTACTTC. The complete variable domain, with remaining parts taken from reference TRBV5-1 and TRBJ2-5, reads KAGVTQTPRYLIKTRGQQVTLSCSPISGHRSVSWYQQTPGQGLQFLFEYFSETQRNKGNFPGRFSGRQFSNSRSEMNVSTLELGDSALYLCASSRWVRGQETQYFGPGTRLLVL.

In its sample, this clone ranks as medium-sized. The chain is built from TRBV12-1 and TRBJ1-6; the table's D call of TRBD1 was not tested on the DNA. TRBV12-1 is marked as a pseudogene. CDR3 length equals 17 residues. The CDR3 DNA follows: TGTGCCAGCAGCTTTACCGCGATAAGGGGTAGTAATTCACCCCTCCACTTT. Translating it yields CASSFTAIRGSNSPLHF.